This T cell receptor (beta chain) was observed in a study of cytomegalovirus exposure and HLA in healthy donors. Study-level findings and limits: Later genetic work tied a missense DCLRE1C variant to beta-chain V and J trimming.

PCR used 60 Vbeta primers and 13 Jbeta primers. Sequencing was performed with immunoSEQ multiplex PCR; in TCRdb, only in-frame clones are kept and a portion is missing. The table lists some 110,000 clones, over 55% of them singletons. In the case of this clone: Its antigen remains unidentified.

The sequenced sample was PBMCs. The source of this sequence is a female donor in good health and CMV-seronegative.

The CDR3 coding sequence is TGTGCCATCGGAGGACAGGGGGCCACAGATACGCAGTATTTT. Translation gives CAIGGQGATDTQYF. V gene TRBV10-3 combines with J gene TRBJ2-3, with 11 bases lining up with TRBD1. Trimming cost V 8 bases and J 2 bases; bases outside gene matches: 3. The CDR3 is 14 amino acids. Per the germline V gene, CDR1 is ENHRY and CDR2 is SYGVKD.